This TCR beta chain was sequenced for a study of blood T cell repertoires in COVID-19. Looking at the study overall: T cells, B-cell-depleted T cells, or PBMCs supplied cDNA or gDNA.

The method was immunoSEQ multiplex PCR; TCRdb's version includes in-frame clones alone and lacks a portion of them. Of under 200,000 clones in the sample, approximately 86% are singletons; the top ten hold about 7%. This CDR3 spans 16 amino acids. In germline, CDR1 is SGHVS, CDR2 FNYEAQ. The germline V and J ends were trimmed by 5 bases and 1 base, with 14 bases remaining between them. The receptor comes from a middle-aged man with active or convalescent COVID-19. The chain uses TRBV7-6 and TRBJ2-2; perhaps TRBD2 as D (7 bases). What was sequenced was peripheral blood. The CDR3 DNA reads TGTGCCAGCAGCCCCGCCGGGGGGCTGAACACCGGGGAGCTGTTTTTT. Its protein product is CASSPAGGLNTGELFF.